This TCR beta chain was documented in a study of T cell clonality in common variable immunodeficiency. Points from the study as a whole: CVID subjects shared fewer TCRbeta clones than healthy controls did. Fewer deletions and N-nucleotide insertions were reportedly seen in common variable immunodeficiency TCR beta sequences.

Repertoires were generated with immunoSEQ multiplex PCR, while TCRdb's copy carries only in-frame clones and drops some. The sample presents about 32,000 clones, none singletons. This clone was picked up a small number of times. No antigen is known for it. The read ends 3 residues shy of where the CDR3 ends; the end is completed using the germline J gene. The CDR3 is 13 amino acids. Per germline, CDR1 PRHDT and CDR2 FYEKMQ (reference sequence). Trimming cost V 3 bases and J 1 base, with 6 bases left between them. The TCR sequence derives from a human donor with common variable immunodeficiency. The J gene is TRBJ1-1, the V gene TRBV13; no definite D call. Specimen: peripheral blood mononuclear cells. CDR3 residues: CASSLRGNTEAFF. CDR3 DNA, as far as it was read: TGTGCCAGCAGCTTGCGTGGGAACACTGAA.